The entry below describes one T cell receptor (beta chain). These data originate in a study of blood T cell repertoires in COVID-19. Study information: Collection of acute and convalescent COVID-19 samples took place in the United States, Italy and Spain. PBMCs, B-cell-depleted T cells, or T cells provided the cDNA or gDNA that made up the material.

Germline V CDR1 and CDR2: SGHVS, FNYEAQ. The CDR3 runs to 16 residues. The V and J ends lost 1 base and 8 bases, in that order; junction bases with no gene match: 6. In the original workflow: For nucleated cells, counts were estimated from reference gene primer amplification. Clones were read by immunoSEQ multiplex PCR, and TCRdb kept only the in-frame ones, dropping some. V, J and clone size reflect that table, while D and trimming were determined from the DNA. The sample consists of about 160,000 clones, roughly four fifths of them appearing once. The clonotype originates from a human donor in a cohort sampled during active COVID-19. The rearrangement joins TRBV7-6 to TRBJ2-1; 12 bases match TRBD2. The sample consisted of peripheral blood. The DNA of the CDR3 is TGTGCCAGCAGCTTAGAGCTAGCGGGGGGGGTCGATGAGCAGTTCTTC. Translating gives CASSLELAGGVDEQFF.